Below, 10 T cell receptor beta chains from the same sample are listed, as sequenced in a study of identical twins. TCRdb re-called the 5' RACE reads through MiXCR, storing one row per CDR3 protein. This sample has 1,800,000 or so distinct CDR3 sequences; about 32% occur once, and the top ten carry more than 0.25%. The sequencing input was cord blood. Receptors originate from a newborn girl in good health.

This clonotype was found a few times. The chain couples TRBV10-3 to TRBJ2-7, with 11 bases that match TRBD2. CDR1 and CDR2 (germline): ENHRY, SYGVKD. The junction had 7 bases not matched to a gene; V was cut back by 10 bases and J by 2 bases. This CDR3 comprises 14 residues. CDR3 in amino acids: CATETSGATYEQYF. The CDR3 DNA sequence: TGTGCCACCGAGACTAGCGGGGCCACCTACGAGCAGTACTTC.

This clonotype occurred many times. The CDR3: CASSVEAGVDEQFF. The CDR3 DNA follows: TGTGCCAGCAGCGTAGAGGCGGGAGTAGATGAGCAGTTCTTC. The genes are TRBV9 and TRBJ2-1, with 7 bases aligning to TRBD2. The CDR3 extends over 14 amino acids. Trimming removed 0 bases from V and 8 bases from J; junction bases left unmatched: 5. Germline CDR1 SGDLS, CDR2 YYNGEE.

J is TRBJ2-2 and V is TRBV12-3 or TRBV12-4, with TRBD2 identical over 7 bases. The CDR3 covers 16 residues. V shed 6 bases and J 3 bases; nucleotides not matched to a gene: 10. This CDR3 is CASRPKGREDTGELFF. In DNA form, the CDR3 reads TGTGCCAGCAGGCCTAAGGGGAGGGAGGACACCGGGGAGCTGTTTTTT.

V is TRBV24-1 and J is TRBJ2-1; 13 positions agree with TRBD2. CDR1 is KGHDR and CDR2 is SFDVKD in the germline V gene. CDR3 length: 17 amino acids. Losses at the gene ends were 0 bases for V and 7 bases for J; bases not matched to a gene: 5. CDR3 bases: TGTGCCACCAGTGATTTGCCGACTAGCGGGAGGATGAATGAGCAGTTCTTC. It codes for CATSDLPTSGRMNEQFF.

The J gene is TRBJ2-6, the V gene TRBV19; D gene unclear. Trimming removed 3 bases at V and 3 bases at J, with 15 bases between. CDR3 length: 17 amino acids. Germline CDR1 and CDR2: LNHDA and SQIVND (reference sequence). As DNA, the CDR3 is TGTGCCAGTAGTATCCGGGTTACCTACAGTGGGGCCAACGTCCTGACTTTC. Amino acid sequence: CASSIRVTYSGANVLTF.

There are a few counts of this clonotype. V and J are TRBV12-5 and TRBJ2-1; D tentatively fits TRBD1 or TRBD2 (6 bases each). From germline, CDR1 is LGHNT and CDR2 FRNRAP. V was cut by 0 bases and J by 4 bases, with 19 bases left in between. This CDR3 is built from 18 residues. Here the CDR3 reads CASGLVARGAPTYNEQFF. The CDR3, as DNA: TGTGCTAGTGGTTTGGTAGCAAGGGGGGCCCCAACTTACAATGAGCAGTTCTTC.

A word on this clonotype: One end of the junction is discordant with germline, which a read error may explain. The V gene is TRBV9, the J gene TRBJ2-1; TRBD2 agrees at 9 bases. The CDR3 is 17 residues long. The germline V gene encodes CDR1 SGDLS and CDR2 YYNGEE. The CDR3 coding sequence is TGTGCCTGCAGCGTAGTCTCTAGCGGGGCCTCCTACAATGAGCAGTTCTTC. It translates to CACSVVSSGASYNEQFF.

The gene calls are TRBV20-1 and TRBJ2-1, with a possible D match to TRBD2 (7 bases). V was shortened by 0 bases and J by 9 bases, with 15 bases between the two germline ends. CDR3 size: 14 residues. Germline CDR1 reads DFQATT; CDR2 reads SNEGSKA (reference sequence). CDR3 protein: CSARDGGGPSEQFF. The CDR3 region has the DNA TGCAGTGCTAGAGATGGGGGGGGGCCCAGTGAGCAGTTCTTC.

This clonotype has just a few counts. This chain uses TRBV20-1 with TRBJ2-5, with TRBD1 matching 7 bases. This CDR3 has 12 residues. V lost 5 bases, J lost 2 bases, and 2 bases stayed unmatched. The germline V gene has CDR1 DFQATT and CDR2 SNEGSKA (reference sequence). As DNA, the CDR3 is TGCAGTGCTTCGGACAGGCAAGAGACCCAGTACTTC. Amino acids: CSASDRQETQYF.

This clonotype was counted at least ten times. The rearrangement links TRBV4-1 to TRBJ1-2; 7 bases are a match to TRBD1. Germline CDR1 and CDR2: MGHRA and YSYEKL. This CDR3 spans 15 amino acids. Unmatched junction bases numbered 5, after V lost 0 bases and J lost 4 bases. This CDR3 reads CASSQEKSGGYGYTF. The CDR3, as DNA: TGCGCCAGCAGCCAAGAGAAGTCAGGGGGCTATGGCTACACCTTC.